The source of this T cell receptor (beta chain) is a study of blood T cell repertoires in COVID-19. Study-wide background: Acute and convalescent COVID-19 specimens originated in the United States, Italy and Spain.

The protocol was immunoSEQ multiplex PCR, while the TCRdb copy is restricted to in-frame clones and leaves out a portion. Of roughly 50,000 clones listed, over 65% are singletons. Germline loops: CDR1 GTSNPN, CDR2 SVGIG (reference sequence). Losses at the gene ends were 1 base for V and 8 bases for J; bases not matched to a gene: 15. The CDR3 has 16 residues. Sequencing used peripheral blood. The sequence derives from a human donor in a cohort sampled during active COVID-19. The chain uses TRBV30 and TRBJ1-2, with 8 bases that match TRBD1. Here the CDR3 reads CAWSGPRTGFMRGYTF. The CDR3, as DNA: TGTGCCTGGAGTGGCCCCCGGACAGGGTTTATGAGAGGCTACACCTTC.